This TCR beta chain appears in the sequencing data of a study of cytomegalovirus exposure and HLA in healthy donors. Both 60 Vbeta primers and 13 Jbeta primers went into the PCR. Sequenced by immunoSEQ multiplex PCR; TCRdb stores in-frame clones only, minus some. The sample consists of tens of thousands of clones, 81% of them appearing once. Germline CDR1 LNHDA, CDR2 SQIVND (reference sequence). V trimming: 4 bases; J trimming: 2 bases; junction bases outside the gene matches: 1. The CDR3 has 14 residues. The source of this sequence is a human donor in good health. The V gene is TRBV19, the J gene TRBJ2-1; the match to TRBD1 covers 8 bases. The sequenced material came from PBMCs. The CDR3 here is CASSTGGPYNEQFF. CDR3 DNA sequence: TGTGCCAGTAGTACAGGGGGCCCCTACAATGAGCAGTTCTTC.